The 18 T cell receptor beta chains given below trace back to one sample, sequenced in a study of T cell changes during pregnancy in multiple sclerosis. TCRdb keeps only in-frame clones here, not all; method: immunoSEQ multiplex PCR. Of about 49,000 clones in the sample, 95% were seen once. Sequencing used CD8+ T cells from peripheral blood mononuclear cells, obtained in the first trimester of pregnancy. The receptor set was obtained from a female donor with multiple sclerosis, enrolled in a pregnancy study.

The genes are TRBV7-6 and TRBJ2-3, with TRBD1 as a possible D gene (5 bases). CDR3 length: 16 residues. Germline V gives CDR1 SGHVS, CDR2 FNYEAQ. Between the trimmed V and J ends, which lost 2 bases and 2 bases, there was a span of 14 bases. The CDR3 spells CASSLSTDYNTDTQYF. The CDR3 bases are TGTGCCAGCAGCTTATCGACAGATTATAACACAGATACGCAGTATTTT.

The chain joins TRBV5-6 to TRBJ1-3; D uncertain. The CDR3 is 14 residues long. Trimming took 1 base from V and 3 from J, leaving 8 bases between them. CDR1 is SGHDT and CDR2 is YYEEEE in the germline V gene. CDR3 bases: TGTGCCAGCAGCTTGCTCAGAGGTGGAAACACCATATATTTT. This gives the protein CASSLLRGGNTIYF.

The V and J genes are TRBV15 and TRBJ2-2, with D maybe TRBD2 (6 bases). Germline lookup yields CDR1 LNHNV and CDR2 YYDKDF (reference sequence). Trimming took off 7 bases at V and 4 bases at J, with 16 bases between the two ends. The length of the CDR3 is 15 residues. The CDR3 is CATTGRRTVTGELFF. CDR3 nucleotide sequence: TGTGCCACCACAGGGAGGCGGACTGTCACCGGGGAGCTGTTTTTT.

The chain has TRBV5-5 and TRBJ2-7; 13 positions agree with TRBD2. CDR1 is SGHKS and CDR2 is YYEKEE in the germline V gene (reference sequence). The CDR3 is 16 residues long. After removal of 4 bases from V and 2 bases from J, the junction contained 6 bases not matched to a gene. The CDR3 region has the DNA TGTGCCAGCAGCCCGGGACTAGCGGGACCTCCCTACGAGCAGTACTTC. The encoded protein is CASSPGLAGPPYEQYF.

V usage is TRBV11-2 and J usage is TRBJ2-7, with D possibly being TRBD1 (6 bases). This CDR3 has 14 residues. Trimming left V 1 base short and J 3 bases short, with 10 bases between. Germline loops: CDR1 SGHAT, CDR2 FQNNGV. CDR3 sequence: CASSLAGASYEQYF. CDR3 sequence (DNA): TGTGCCAGCAGCTTAGCAGGGGCTAGCTACGAGCAGTACTTC.

J is TRBJ2-7 and V is TRBV7-8; a weak D match, TRBD1 (5 bases). Germline assignment: CDR1 SGHVS and CDR2 FQNEAQ. The CDR3 length is 13 residues. Trimming pared 5 bases from V and 1 base from J, leaving 9 bases between. The CDR3 protein is CASSLDSSYEQYF. CDR3 nucleotides: TGTGCCAGCAGCCTCGACAGTTCCTACGAGCAGTACTTC. The complete variable domain, with remaining parts taken from reference TRBV7-8 and TRBJ2-7, reads GAGVSQSPRYKVAKRGQDVALRCDPISGHVSLFWYQQALGQGPEFLTYFQNEAQLDKSGLPSDRFFAERPEGSVSTLKIQRTQQEDSAVYLCASSLDSSYEQYFGPGTRLTVT.

The chain uses TRBV10-2 and TRBJ2-7, with D perhaps matching TRBD1 (5 bases). This CDR3 is 13 amino acids long. Deletions cut 5 bases from V and 7 bases from J, with 15 bases between. In germline, CDR1 is WSHSY, CDR2 SAAADI. In DNA, the CDR3 is TGCGCCAGCAGTCTAGGACAATCACATGAGCAGTACTTC. As protein: CASSLGQSHEQYF.

Only one count was recorded for this clone. The J gene is TRBJ2-7, the V gene TRBV20-1; a weak D match, TRBD1 (5 bases). This CDR3 has 11 residues. V lost 1 base, J lost 6 bases, and 7 bases lay in between. Germline V gene sequence: CDR1 DFQATT, CDR2 SNEGSKA (reference sequence). The DNA for the CDR3 is TGCAGTGCTAGAGTAGGGGTCGAGCAGTACTTC. It yields the protein CSARVGVEQYF.

This chain connects TRBV11-2 to TRBJ2-7, with TRBD2 matching 8 bases. Unmatched junction bases numbered 11, after V lost 6 bases and J lost 1 base. Per germline, CDR1 SGHAT and CDR2 FQNNGV. This CDR3 is 16 amino acids long. Here the CDR3 DNA reads TGTGCCAGCAGATCTGGGACCGGGACTAGTTCCTACGAGCAGTACTTC. It encodes CASRSGTGTSSYEQYF.

V is TRBV14 and J is TRBJ2-1, with D tentatively TRBD1 (6 bases). Germline V lookup: CDR1 SGHDN, CDR2 FVKESK. V lost 0 bases and J lost 5, with 8 bases in between. The CDR3 is made up of 14 amino acids. CDR3 DNA sequence: TGTGCCAGCAGCCAAGATGAGGGGGACAATGAGCAGTTCTTC. The encoded protein is CASSQDEGDNEQFF.

The chain combines TRBV6-5 with TRBJ1-1; D is uncertain. The CDR3 runs to 15 residues. The germline V gene has CDR1 MNHEY and CDR2 SVGAGI. Trimming shortened V by 7 bases and J by 1 base, and 16 bases separated the two germline ends. CDR3 in amino acids: CASIRLGLGNTEAFF. CDR3 in DNA: TGTGCCAGCATCCGACTCGGCCTGGGGAACACTGAAGCTTTCTTT.

The rearrangement links TRBV11-3 to TRBJ2-7; D unclear. V was shortened by 5 bases and J by 3 bases, with 11 bases between the two germline ends. In germline, CDR1 is SGHNT, CDR2 YENEEA. This CDR3 contains 13 residues. The CDR3 loop reads CASSLSAGYEQYF. In DNA, the CDR3 is TGTGCCAGCAGCCTCAGCGCCGGCTACGAGCAGTACTTC. Based on the CDR3 plus reference TRBV11-3 and TRBJ2-7, the full variable domain is EAGVVQSPRYKIIEKKQPVAFWCNPISGHNTLYWYLQNLGQGPELLIRYENEEAVDDSQLPKDRFSAERLKGVDSTLKIQPAELGDSAVYLCASSLSAGYEQYFGPGTRLTVT.

This clone was seen a single time. The gene calls are TRBV5-4 and TRBJ1-2; no clear D gene. The length of the CDR3 is 13 residues. Looked up from germline, CDR1 is SGHNT and CDR2 is YYREEE (reference sequence). V lost 10 bases and J 2 bases, leaving 15 bases between the germline ends. CDR3 coding DNA: TGTGCCTGTAGTGAGAGCGAGAACTATGGCTACACCTTC. This gives the protein CACSESENYGYTF.

The CDR3 DNA reads as TGTGCCAGCAGCCATGCCAGGGAAGGCGAGCAGTACTTC. Translated: CASSHAREGEQYF. J is TRBJ2-7 and V is TRBV7-9; D possibly corresponds to TRBD1 (5 bases). Germline values: CDR1 SEHNR, CDR2 FQNEAQ (reference sequence). Between the trimmed V and J ends, which lost 5 bases and 6 bases, there was a span of 14 bases. This CDR3 is 13 amino acids long.

V usage is TRBV19 and J usage is TRBJ2-7, with D tentatively TRBD2 (5 bases). The germline gives CDR1 LNHDA, CDR2 SQIVND (reference sequence). The CDR3 totals 13 residues. V was cut by 1 base and J by 6 bases, with 10 bases left in between. The CDR3 protein is CASSIVGVAEQYF. CDR3 bases: TGTGCCAGTAGTATAGTCGGGGTTGCCGAGCAGTACTTC.

This rearrangement joins TRBV7-9 to TRBJ2-3; perhaps TRBD1 as D (5 bases). The CDR3 totals 14 residues. Trimming left V 5 bases short and J 8 bases short, with 17 bases between. Germline loops: CDR1 SEHNR, CDR2 FQNEAQ (reference sequence). The CDR3 coding sequence is TGTGCCAGCAGCATCGACAGCGCAGGCGGTACGCAGTATTTT. Amino acids: CASSIDSAGGTQYF.

V gene TRBV15 combines with J gene TRBJ1-2; D remains unclear. The CDR3 extends over 11 amino acids. In germline, CDR1 is LNHNV, CDR2 YYDKDF (reference sequence). V lost 5 bases, J lost 6 bases, and 7 bases lay in between. The CDR3 DNA reads TGTGCCACCAGCGATGAGAATGGCTACACCTTC. Residues: CATSDENGYTF.

As DNA, the CDR3 is TGCGCCAGCAGCCAACTTCATCCGGGGGCCTACGAGCAGTACTTC. As protein: CASSQLHPGAYEQYF. This sequence joins TRBV4-1 and TRBJ2-7; D may be TRBD2 (6 bases). The germline CDR1 and CDR2 sequences are MGHRA and YSYEKL. V dropped 2 bases and J dropped 2 bases, with 13 bases sitting between them. This CDR3 spans 15 amino acids.